The next 20 T cell receptor beta chains were all read from a single sample in a study of blood T cell repertoires in COVID-19. TCRdb's copy holds only in-frame clones and misses some; the assay was immunoSEQ multiplex PCR. Altogether some 200,000 clones are present, more than 80% being singletons, with the ten largest covering 12%. The material sequenced was peripheral blood. Receptors were obtained from a woman of 80 years or more with COVID-19, enrolled during active disease.

This clone was counted ten times or more. J is TRBJ2-1 and V is TRBV9, with TRBD2 identical over 9 bases. V shed 0 bases and J 3 bases; nucleotides not matched to a gene: 1. The CDR3 runs to 15 residues. Germline V gene lookup returns CDR1 SGDLS and CDR2 YYNGEE. CDR3 coding DNA: TGTGCCAGCAGCGTAGGTAGCGGGGGCTACAATGAGCAGTTCTTC. Translating gives CASSVGSGGYNEQFF.

V gene TRBV6-5 combines with J gene TRBJ1-2; TRBD1 agrees at 11 bases. CDR3 size: 13 residues. The germline V gene encodes CDR1 MNHEY and CDR2 SVGAGI. After removal of 11 bases from V and 4 bases from J, the junction contained 6 bases not matched to a gene. CDR3 residues: CAYRTGGTYGYTF. DNA of the CDR3: TGTGCCTACCGGACAGGGGGCACCTATGGCTACACCTTC.

The V and J genes are TRBV7-3 and TRBJ2-3, with D maybe TRBD2 (6 bases). The V gene lost 2 bases and the J gene lost 2 bases, with 11 bases spanning the gap. Germline values: CDR1 SGHTA, CDR2 FQGTGA. The length of the CDR3 is 15 residues. This CDR3 reads CASSLAGLPTDTQYF. CDR3 nucleotide sequence: TGTGCCAGCAGCTTAGCCGGACTACCCACAGATACGCAGTATTTT.

The sample holds one count of this clone. The V call is TRBV7-8, the J call TRBJ2-5, with TRBD2 matching over 12 bases. From germline, CDR1 is SGHVS and CDR2 FQNEAQ. V lost 2 bases and J lost 5; bases outside the gene matches: 3. This CDR3 contains 15 residues. The CDR3 loop is CASSLLAGGWETQYF. CDR3 coding DNA: TGTGCCAGCAGCTTACTAGCGGGAGGGTGGGAGACCCAGTACTTC. The full variable domain, completed using reference TRBV7-8 and TRBJ2-5, is GAGVSQSPRYKVAKRGQDVALRCDPISGHVSLFWYQQALGQGPEFLTYFQNEAQLDKSGLPSDRFFAERPEGSVSTLKIQRTQQEDSAVYLCASSLLAGGWETQYFGPGTRLLVL.

The chain recombines TRBV7-9 with TRBJ2-1; 7 bases fit TRBD2. J was trimmed by 4 bases and V by 1 base; bases with no gene match: 4. The CDR3 contains 15 residues. The germline gives CDR1 SEHNR, CDR2 FQNEAQ (reference sequence). CDR3 region: CASSLGDYLYNEQFF. The CDR3 DNA is TGTGCCAGCAGCTTAGGGGACTACCTATACAATGAGCAGTTCTTC.

The chain is built from TRBV7-3 and TRBJ2-1; no reliable D call. Germline V gene lookup returns CDR1 SGHTA and CDR2 FQGTGA. The V end lost 5 bases, the J end lost 4 bases, and 12 bases lay between the germline ends. There are 14 residues in the CDR3. CDR3 in DNA: TGTGCCAGCAGCCCGGCCCTAGGTTACAATGAGCAGTTCTTC. The encoded protein is CASSPALGYNEQFF. Variable domain in full (rest from reference TRBV7-3 and TRBJ2-1): GAGVSQTPSNKVTEKGKYVELRCDPISGHTALYWYRQSLGQGPEFLIYFQGTGAADDSGLPNDRFFAVRPEGSVSTLKIQRTERGDSAVYLCASSPALGYNEQFFGPGTRLTVL.

This clone was counted a few times. The chain has TRBV2 and TRBJ2-5; a possible D gene is TRBD1 (7 bases). Germline V gene sequence: CDR1 SNHLY, CDR2 FYNNEI. The CDR3 has 14 amino acids. V was trimmed by 3 bases and J by 4 bases, leaving 12 bases between them. The CDR3 loop is CASSDAGGGETQYF. CDR3 DNA sequence: TGTGCCAGCAGTGATGCAGGGGGAGGAGAGACCCAGTACTTC. The full variable domain, with the rest looked up from reference TRBV2 and TRBJ2-5, is EPEVTQTPSHQVTQMGQEVILRCVPISNHLYFYWYRQILGQKVEFLVSFYNNEISEKSEIFDDQFSVERPDGSNFTLKIRSTKLEDSAMYFCASSDAGGGETQYFGPGTRLLVL.

This chain joins TRBV7-9 and TRBJ1-1, with D possibly matching TRBD1 (6 bases). V lost 1 base to trimming and J lost 10 bases, with 16 bases between them. This CDR3 is built from 14 residues. Per the germline V gene, CDR1 is SEHNR and CDR2 is FQNEAQ (reference sequence). The CDR3 nucleotides are TGTGCCAGCAGCTTAGTTTTAGGGGGGGCTGGAGCTTTCTTT. Translation: CASSLVLGGAGAFF. The full variable domain, its missing parts supplied by reference TRBV7-9 and TRBJ1-1, is DTGVSQNPRHKITKRGQNVTFRCDPISEHNRLYWYRQTLGQGPEFLTYFQNEAQLEKSRLLSDRFSAERPKGSFSTLEIQRTEQGDSAMYLCASSLVLGGAGAFFGQGTRLTVV.

This clone was seen only a few times. The rearrangement links TRBV11-2 to TRBJ1-3, with 7 nucleotides matching TRBD1. The CDR3 loop spans 17 amino acids. V dropped 1 base and J dropped 0; count of bases not matched to a gene: 6. The germline V gene has CDR1 SGHAT and CDR2 FQNNGV. This CDR3 reads CASSLGDRPRSGNTIYF. DNA for the CDR3: TGTGCCAGCAGCTTAGGGGACAGACCCCGCTCTGGAAACACCATATATTTT.

This chain links TRBV19 with TRBJ1-1; D is undetermined. V dropped 1 base and J dropped 1 base, with 7 bases sitting between them. CDR1 is LNHDA and CDR2 is SQIVND in the germline V gene (reference sequence). The CDR3 length is 14 residues. CDR3 nucleotides: TGTGCCAGTAGTATAGGTACGGGGAACACTGAAGCTTTCTTT. It codes for CASSIGTGNTEAFF. Full variable domain (remainder filled in from reference TRBV19 and TRBJ1-1): DGGITQSPKYLFRKEGQNVTLSCEQNLNHDAMYWYRQDPGQGLRLIYYSQIVNDFQKGDIAEGYSVSREKKESFPLTVTSAQKNPTAFYLCASSIGTGNTEAFFGQGTRLTVV.

The chain joins TRBV2 to TRBJ2-2, with 9 bases aligning to TRBD2. Germline lookup yields CDR1 SNHLY and CDR2 FYNNEI. This CDR3 is built from 15 residues. J lost 6 bases, V lost 5 bases, and 7 bases had no gene match. The CDR3 is CASSFERGVAGELFF. CDR3 in DNA: TGTGCCAGCAGTTTTGAGCGGGGGGTGGCCGGGGAGCTGTTTTTT.

The CDR3 here is CASRTGTVKEQFF. CDR3 nucleotides: TGTGCCAGCAGGACCGGGACAGTGAAGGAGCAGTTCTTC. The rearrangement joins TRBV28 to TRBJ2-1; 7 bases line up with TRBD1. Trimming took 6 bases from V and 10 from J; bases not matched to a gene: 9. The CDR3 runs to 13 residues. Germline loops: CDR1 MDHEN, CDR2 SYDVKM.

V gene TRBV19 combines with J gene TRBJ1-6, with D possibly matching TRBD1 (5 bases). V was trimmed by 5 bases and J by 6 bases, leaving 17 bases between them. The CDR3 is 16 residues long. Germline assignment: CDR1 LNHDA and CDR2 SQIVND (reference sequence). CDR3: CASSASGTNFNSPLHF. The CDR3 DNA is TGTGCCAGTAGTGCCTCCGGGACTAACTTTAATTCACCCCTCCACTTT.

The chain couples TRBV3-1 (or the pseudogene TRBV3-2) to TRBJ2-7, with 9 bases identical to TRBD1. The CDR3 totals 14 residues. Germline CDR1 is LGHDT and CDR2 is YNNKEL (reference sequence). The V segment lost 2 bases and the J segment 6 bases; nucleotides outside the gene matches: 5. CDR3 bases: TGTGCCAGCAGCCAACCGGACAGGGGAGGCGAGCAGTACTTC. The encoded protein is CASSQPDRGGEQYF.

This chain joins TRBV5-1 and TRBJ2-5, with D unclear. Trimming shortened V by 4 bases and J by 2 bases, and 9 bases separated the two germline ends. Germline-derived CDR1 and CDR2 are SGHRS and YFSETQ. CDR3 length: 13 residues. The CDR3 reads CASSPRPQETQYF. Here the CDR3 DNA reads TGCGCCAGCAGCCCGCGGCCGCAAGAGACCCAGTACTTC.

This clone was found once. The V and J genes are TRBV11-2 and TRBJ2-7, with 7 nucleotides matching TRBD1. There are 14 residues in the CDR3. In germline, CDR1 is SGHAT, CDR2 FQNNGV. With V trimmed by 6 bases and J by 0 bases, 5 bases remained unmatched. The CDR3 loop reads CASSLWDSSYEQYF. CDR3 coding DNA: TGTGCCAGCAGTTTGTGGGACAGCTCCTACGAGCAGTACTTC.

V usage is TRBV6-5 and J usage is TRBJ1-2, with D possibly matching TRBD1 (5 bases). Germline V gene sequence: CDR1 MNHEY, CDR2 SVGAGI. This CDR3 comprises 15 residues. Trimming took 10 bases from V and 5 from J, leaving 23 bases between them. The CDR3 sequence is CATVMRGLPLYGYTF. CDR3 bases: TGTGCCACCGTCATGAGGGGACTCCCACTTTATGGCTACACCTTC.

The genes are TRBV18 and TRBJ2-3; a weak D match, TRBD2 (6 bases). Germline V CDR1 and CDR2: KGHSH, LQKENI. This CDR3 contains 15 residues. V lost 10 bases, J lost 1 base, and 18 bases lay in between. CDR3 coding DNA: TGTGCCACCCCGGGTCCGGAGGGCGGCACAGATACGCAGTATTTT. Translated: CATPGPEGGTDTQYF.

The gene calls are TRBV2 and TRBJ2-5, with D perhaps matching TRBD1 (6 bases). Germline-derived CDR1 and CDR2 are SNHLY and FYNNEI. CDR3 length equals 16 residues. V shed 4 bases and J shed 2 bases, with 17 bases lying between them. The CDR3 nucleotides are TGTGCCAGCAGTGGAAGGACAGCTCCTCTACAAGAGACCCAGTACTTC. Its protein is CASSGRTAPLQETQYF.

The chain has TRBV19 and TRBJ2-5; D is undetermined. Germline loops: CDR1 LNHDA, CDR2 SQIVND (reference sequence). This CDR3 is 11 amino acids long. V was trimmed by 8 bases and J by 5 bases, leaving 9 bases between them. Here the CDR3 reads CASAMRETQYF. CDR3 sequence (DNA): TGTGCCAGTGCCATGCGGGAGACCCAGTACTTC.